This TCR beta chain was retrieved from a study of blood T cell repertoires in COVID-19. Study information: Sites across the United States, Italy and Spain contributed samples from acute and convalescent COVID-19.

Trimming removed 1 base from V and 11 bases from J; junction bases left unmatched: 7. In germline, CDR1 is SGHTA, CDR2 FQGNSA. CDR3 length: 14 residues. Method: immunoSEQ multiplex PCR; TCRdb's copy keeps in-frame clones and lacks some. The sample has 150,000 to 200,000 clones, 75% to 90% seen once; the top ten hold roughly 9%. The gene calls are TRBV7-2 and TRBJ1-4, with 7 bases that match TRBD1. The receptor was derived from an elderly woman with active or convalescent COVID-19. Input material: peripheral blood. The DNA of the CDR3 is TGTGCCAGCAGCTTAGGGACAGGACGAACGAAACTGTTTTTT. This sequence encodes CASSLGTGRTKLFF.